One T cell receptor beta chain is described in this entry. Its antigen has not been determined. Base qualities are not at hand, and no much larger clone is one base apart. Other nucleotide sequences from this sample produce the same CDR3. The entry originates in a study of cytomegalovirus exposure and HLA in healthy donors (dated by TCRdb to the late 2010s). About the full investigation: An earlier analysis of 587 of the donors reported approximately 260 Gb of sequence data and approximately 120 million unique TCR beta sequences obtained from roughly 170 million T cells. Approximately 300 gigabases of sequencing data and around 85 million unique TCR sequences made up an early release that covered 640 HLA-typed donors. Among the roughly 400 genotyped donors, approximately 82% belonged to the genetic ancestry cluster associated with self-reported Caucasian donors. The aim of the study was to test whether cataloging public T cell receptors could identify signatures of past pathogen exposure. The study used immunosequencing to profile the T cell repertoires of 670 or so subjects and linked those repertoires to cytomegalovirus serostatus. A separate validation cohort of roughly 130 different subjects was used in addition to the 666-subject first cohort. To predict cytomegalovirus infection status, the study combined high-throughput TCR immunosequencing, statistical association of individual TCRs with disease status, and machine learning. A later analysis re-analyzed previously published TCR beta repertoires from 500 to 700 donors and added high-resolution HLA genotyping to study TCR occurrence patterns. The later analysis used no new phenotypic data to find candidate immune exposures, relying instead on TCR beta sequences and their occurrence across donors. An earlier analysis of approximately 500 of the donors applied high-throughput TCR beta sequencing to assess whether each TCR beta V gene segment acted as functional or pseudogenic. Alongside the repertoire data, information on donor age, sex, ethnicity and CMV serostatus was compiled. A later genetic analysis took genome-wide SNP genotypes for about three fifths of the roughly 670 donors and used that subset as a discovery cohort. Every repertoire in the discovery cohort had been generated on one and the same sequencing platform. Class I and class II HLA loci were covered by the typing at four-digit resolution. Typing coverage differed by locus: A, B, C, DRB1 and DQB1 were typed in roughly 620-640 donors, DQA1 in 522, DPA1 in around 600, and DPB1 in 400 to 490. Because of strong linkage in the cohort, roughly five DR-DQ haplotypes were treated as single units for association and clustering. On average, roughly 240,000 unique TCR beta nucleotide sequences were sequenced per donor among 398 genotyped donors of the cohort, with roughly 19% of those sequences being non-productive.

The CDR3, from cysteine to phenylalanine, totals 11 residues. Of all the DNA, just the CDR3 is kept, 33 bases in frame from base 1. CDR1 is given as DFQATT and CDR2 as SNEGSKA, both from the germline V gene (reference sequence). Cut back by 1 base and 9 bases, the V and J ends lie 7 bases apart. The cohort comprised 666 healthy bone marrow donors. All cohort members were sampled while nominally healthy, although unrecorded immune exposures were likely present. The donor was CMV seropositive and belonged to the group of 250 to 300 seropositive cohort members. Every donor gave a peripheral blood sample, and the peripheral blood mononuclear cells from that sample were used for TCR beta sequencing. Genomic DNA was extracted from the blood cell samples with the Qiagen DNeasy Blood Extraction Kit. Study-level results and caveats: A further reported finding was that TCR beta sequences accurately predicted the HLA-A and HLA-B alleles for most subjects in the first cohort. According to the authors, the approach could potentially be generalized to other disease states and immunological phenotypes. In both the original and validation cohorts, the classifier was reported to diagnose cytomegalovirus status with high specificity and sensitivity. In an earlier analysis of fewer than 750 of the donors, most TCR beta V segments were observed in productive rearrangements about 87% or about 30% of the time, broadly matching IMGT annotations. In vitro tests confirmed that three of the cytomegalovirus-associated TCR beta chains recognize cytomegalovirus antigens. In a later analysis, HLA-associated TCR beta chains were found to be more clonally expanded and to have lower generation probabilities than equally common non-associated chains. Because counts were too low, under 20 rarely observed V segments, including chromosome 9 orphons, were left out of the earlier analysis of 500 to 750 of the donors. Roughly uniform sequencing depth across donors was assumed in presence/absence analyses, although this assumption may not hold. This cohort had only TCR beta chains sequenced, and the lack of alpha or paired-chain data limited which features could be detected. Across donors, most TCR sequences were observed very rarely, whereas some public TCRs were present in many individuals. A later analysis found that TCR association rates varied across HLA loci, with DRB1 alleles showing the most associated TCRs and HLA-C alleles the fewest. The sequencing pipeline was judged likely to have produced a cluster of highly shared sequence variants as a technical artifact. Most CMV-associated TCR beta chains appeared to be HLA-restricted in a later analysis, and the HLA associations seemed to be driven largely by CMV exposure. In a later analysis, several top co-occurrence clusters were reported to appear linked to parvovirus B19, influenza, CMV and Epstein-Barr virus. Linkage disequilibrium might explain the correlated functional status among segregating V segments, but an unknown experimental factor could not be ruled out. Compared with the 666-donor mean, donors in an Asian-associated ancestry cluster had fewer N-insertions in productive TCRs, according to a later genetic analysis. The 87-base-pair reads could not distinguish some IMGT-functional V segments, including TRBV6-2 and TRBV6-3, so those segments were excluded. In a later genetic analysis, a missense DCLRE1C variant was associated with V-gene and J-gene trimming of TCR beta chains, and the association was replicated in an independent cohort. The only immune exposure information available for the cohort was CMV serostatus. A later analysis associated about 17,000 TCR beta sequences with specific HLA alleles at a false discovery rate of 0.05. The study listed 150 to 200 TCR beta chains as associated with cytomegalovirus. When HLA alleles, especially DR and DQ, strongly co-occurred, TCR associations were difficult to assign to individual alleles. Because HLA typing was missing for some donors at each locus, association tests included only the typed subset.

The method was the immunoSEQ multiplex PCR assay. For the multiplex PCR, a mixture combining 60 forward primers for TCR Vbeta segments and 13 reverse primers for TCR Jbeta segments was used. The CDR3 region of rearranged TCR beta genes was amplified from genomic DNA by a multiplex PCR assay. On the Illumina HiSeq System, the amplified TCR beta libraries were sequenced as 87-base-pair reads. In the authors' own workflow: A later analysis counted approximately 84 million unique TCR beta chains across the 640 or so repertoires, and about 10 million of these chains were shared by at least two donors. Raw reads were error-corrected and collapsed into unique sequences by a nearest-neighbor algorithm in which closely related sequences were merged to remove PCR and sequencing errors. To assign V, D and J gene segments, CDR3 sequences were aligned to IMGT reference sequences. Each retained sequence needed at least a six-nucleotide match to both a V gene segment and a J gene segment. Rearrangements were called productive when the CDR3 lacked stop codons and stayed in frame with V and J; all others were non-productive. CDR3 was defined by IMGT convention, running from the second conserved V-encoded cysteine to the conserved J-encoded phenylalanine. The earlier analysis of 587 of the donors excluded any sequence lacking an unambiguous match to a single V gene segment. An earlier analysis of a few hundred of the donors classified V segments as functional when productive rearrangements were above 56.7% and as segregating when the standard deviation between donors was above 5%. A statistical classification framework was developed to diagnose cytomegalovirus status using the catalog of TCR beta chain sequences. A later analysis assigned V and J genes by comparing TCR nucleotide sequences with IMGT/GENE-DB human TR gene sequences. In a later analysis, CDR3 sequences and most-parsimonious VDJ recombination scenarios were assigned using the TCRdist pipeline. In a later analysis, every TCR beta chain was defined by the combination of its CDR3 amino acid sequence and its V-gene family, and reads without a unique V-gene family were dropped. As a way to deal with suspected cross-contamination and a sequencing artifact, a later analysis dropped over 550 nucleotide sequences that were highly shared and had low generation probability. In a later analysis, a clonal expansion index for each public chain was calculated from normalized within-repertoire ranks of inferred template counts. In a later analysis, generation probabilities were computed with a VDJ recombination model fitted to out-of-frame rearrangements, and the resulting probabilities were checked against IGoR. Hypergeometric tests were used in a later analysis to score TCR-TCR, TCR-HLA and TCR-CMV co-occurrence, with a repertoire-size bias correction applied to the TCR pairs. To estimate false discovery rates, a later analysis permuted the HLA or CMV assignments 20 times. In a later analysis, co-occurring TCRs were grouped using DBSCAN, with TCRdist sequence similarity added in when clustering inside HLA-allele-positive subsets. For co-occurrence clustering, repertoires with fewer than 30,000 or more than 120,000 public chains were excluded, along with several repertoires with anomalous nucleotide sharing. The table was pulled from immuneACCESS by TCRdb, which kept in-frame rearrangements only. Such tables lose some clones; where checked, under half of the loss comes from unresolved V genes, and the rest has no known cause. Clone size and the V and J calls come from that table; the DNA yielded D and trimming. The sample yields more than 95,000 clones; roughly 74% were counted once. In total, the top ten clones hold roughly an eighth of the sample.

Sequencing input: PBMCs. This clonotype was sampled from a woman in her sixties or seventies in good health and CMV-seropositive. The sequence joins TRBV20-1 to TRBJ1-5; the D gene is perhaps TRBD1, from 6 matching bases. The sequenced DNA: TGCAGTGCTAGAGCGACAGGGCCCCAGCATTTT. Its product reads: CSARATGPQHF.